This T cell receptor (beta chain) was sequenced for a study of cytomegalovirus exposure and HLA in healthy donors. The CDR3 length is 14 residues. The germline V gene encodes CDR1 SGHDT and CDR2 YYEEEE. Trimming stripped 7 bases from V and 2 bases from J, with 16 bases between. PCR employed 60 Vbeta and 13 Jbeta primers. Assay used: immunoSEQ multiplex PCR; TCRdb lists only in-frame clones, some missing. The sample contains some 200,000 clones, roughly 74% of which appear only once. A remark on this clone: What it recognizes is unknown.

Findings and caveats of the study: Follow-up analysis later connected one missense variant in DCLRE1C with trimming of TCR beta V- and J-genes. Later analysis indicated greater clonal expansion among HLA-associated TCR beta chains than among equally common other chains.

The source material was PBMCs. This TCR came from a female donor in good health and CMV-seronegative. This chain connects TRBV5-6 to TRBJ2-7, with a tentative D call TRBD2 (7 bases). DNA of the CDR3: TGTGCCAGCGCCTGGTGGGGGGGCACCTACGAGCAGTACTTC. This encodes CASAWWGGTYEQYF.